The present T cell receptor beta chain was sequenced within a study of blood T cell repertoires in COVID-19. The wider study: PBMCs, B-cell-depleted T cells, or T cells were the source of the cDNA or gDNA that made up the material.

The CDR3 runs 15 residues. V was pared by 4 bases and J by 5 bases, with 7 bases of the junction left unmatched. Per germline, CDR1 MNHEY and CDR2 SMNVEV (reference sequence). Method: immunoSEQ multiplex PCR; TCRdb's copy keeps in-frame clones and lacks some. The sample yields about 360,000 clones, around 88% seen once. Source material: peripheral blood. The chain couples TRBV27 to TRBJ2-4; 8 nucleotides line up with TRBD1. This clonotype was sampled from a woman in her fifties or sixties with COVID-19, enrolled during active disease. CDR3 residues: CASSSLGTGQNIQYF. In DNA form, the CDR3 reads TGTGCCAGCAGTTCCCTCGGGACAGGACAAAACATTCAGTACTTC.